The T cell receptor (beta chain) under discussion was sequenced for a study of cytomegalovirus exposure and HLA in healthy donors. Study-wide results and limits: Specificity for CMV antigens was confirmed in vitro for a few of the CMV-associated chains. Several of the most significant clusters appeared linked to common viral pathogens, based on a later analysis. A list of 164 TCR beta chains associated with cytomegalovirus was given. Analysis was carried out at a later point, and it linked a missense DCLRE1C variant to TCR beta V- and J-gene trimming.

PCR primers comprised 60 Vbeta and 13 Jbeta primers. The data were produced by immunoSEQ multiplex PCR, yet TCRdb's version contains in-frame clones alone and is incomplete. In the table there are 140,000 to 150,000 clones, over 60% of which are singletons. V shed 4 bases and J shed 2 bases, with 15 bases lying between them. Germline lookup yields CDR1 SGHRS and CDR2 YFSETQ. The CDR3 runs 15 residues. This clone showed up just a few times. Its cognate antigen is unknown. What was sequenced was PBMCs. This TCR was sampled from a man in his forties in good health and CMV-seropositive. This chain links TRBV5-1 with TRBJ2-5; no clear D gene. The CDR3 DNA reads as TGCGCCAGCAGCCATGATAACCGGTGGCAAGAGACCCAGTACTTC. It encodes CASSHDNRWQETQYF.